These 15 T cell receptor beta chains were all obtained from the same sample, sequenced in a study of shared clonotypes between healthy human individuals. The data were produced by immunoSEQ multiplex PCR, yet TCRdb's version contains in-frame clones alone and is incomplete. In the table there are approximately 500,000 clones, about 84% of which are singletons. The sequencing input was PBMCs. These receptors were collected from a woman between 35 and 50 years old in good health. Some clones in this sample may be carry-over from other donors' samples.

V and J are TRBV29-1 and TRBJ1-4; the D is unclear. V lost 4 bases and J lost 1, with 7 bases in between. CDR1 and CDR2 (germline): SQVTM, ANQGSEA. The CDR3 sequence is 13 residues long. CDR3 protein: CSVVGETNEKLFF. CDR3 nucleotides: TGCAGCGTTGTCGGGGAAACTAATGAAAAACTGTTTTTT.

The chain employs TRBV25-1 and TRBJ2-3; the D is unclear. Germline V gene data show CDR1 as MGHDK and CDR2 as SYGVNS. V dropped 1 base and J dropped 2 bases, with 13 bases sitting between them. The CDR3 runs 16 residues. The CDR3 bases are TGTGCCAGCAGTGAATCTCAGGTAAGATACACAGATACGCAGTATTTT. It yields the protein CASSESQVRYTDTQYF.

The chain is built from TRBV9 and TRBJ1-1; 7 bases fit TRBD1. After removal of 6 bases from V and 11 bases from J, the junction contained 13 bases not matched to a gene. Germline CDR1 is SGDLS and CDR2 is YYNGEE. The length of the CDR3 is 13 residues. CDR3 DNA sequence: TGTGCCAGCAACCCAGTGGGCAGGGGGACCGCTTTCTTT. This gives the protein CASNPVGRGTAFF.

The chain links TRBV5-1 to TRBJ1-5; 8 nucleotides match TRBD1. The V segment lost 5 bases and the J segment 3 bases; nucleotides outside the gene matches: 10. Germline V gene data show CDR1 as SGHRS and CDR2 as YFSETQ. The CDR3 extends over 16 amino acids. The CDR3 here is CASSVGQGDNNQPQHF. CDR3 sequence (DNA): TGCGCCAGCAGTGTCGGACAGGGCGATAACAATCAGCCCCAGCATTTT.

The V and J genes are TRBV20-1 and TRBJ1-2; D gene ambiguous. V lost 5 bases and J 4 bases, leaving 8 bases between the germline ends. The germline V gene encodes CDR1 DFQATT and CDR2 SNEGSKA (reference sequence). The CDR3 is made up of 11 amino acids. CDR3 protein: CSAYHSYGYTF. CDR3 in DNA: TGCAGTGCTTACCACAGCTATGGCTACACCTTC.

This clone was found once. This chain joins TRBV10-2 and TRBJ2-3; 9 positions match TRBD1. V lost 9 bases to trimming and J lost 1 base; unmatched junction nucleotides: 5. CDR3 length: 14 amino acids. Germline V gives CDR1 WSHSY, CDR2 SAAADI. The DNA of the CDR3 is TGCGCCAGTAGGAGGACAGGGGGCACAGATACGCAGTATTTT. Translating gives CASRRTGGTDTQYF.

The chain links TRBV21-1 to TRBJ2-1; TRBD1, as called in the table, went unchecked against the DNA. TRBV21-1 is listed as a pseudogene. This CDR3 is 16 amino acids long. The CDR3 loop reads CASSKSRTGCRIEQFF. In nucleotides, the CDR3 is TGTGCCAGCAGCAAATCGAGGACAGGGTGCAGAATTGAGCAGTTCTTC.

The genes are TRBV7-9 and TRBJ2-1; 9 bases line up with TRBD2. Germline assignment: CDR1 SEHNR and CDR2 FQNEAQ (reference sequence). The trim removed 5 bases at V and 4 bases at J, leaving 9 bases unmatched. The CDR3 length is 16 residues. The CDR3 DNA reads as TGTGCCAGCAGCCCGATAGCGGGAGTGAGTTACAATGAGCAGTTCTTC. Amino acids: CASSPIAGVSYNEQFF.

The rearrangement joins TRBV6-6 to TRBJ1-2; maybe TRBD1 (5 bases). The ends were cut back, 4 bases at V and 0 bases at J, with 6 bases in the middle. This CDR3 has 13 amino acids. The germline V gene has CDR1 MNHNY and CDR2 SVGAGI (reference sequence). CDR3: CASSLGANYGYTF. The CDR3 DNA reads TGTGCCAGCAGTTTAGGGGCTAACTATGGCTACACCTTC.

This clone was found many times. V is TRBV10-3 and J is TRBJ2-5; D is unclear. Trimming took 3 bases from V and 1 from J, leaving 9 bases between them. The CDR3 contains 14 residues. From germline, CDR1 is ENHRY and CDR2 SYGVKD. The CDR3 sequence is CAISEGRSQETQYF. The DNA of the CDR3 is TGTGCCATCAGTGAAGGCAGAAGCCAAGAGACCCAGTACTTC.

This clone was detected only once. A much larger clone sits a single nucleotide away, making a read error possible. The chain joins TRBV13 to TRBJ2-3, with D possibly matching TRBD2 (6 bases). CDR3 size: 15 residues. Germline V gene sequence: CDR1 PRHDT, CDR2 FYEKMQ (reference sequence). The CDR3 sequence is CASSTRRTNTDTRYF. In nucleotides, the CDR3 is TGTGCCAGCAGCACCCGCCGGACTAACACAGATACGCGGTATTTT.

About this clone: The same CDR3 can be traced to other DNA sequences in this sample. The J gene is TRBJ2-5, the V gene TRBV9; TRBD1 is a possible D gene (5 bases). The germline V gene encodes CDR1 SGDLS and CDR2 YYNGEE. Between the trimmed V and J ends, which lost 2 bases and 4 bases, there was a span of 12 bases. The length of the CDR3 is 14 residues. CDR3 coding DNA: TGTGCCAGCAGCGTTGGGCAGGGCCGAGAGACCCAGTACTTC. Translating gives CASSVGQGRETQYF.

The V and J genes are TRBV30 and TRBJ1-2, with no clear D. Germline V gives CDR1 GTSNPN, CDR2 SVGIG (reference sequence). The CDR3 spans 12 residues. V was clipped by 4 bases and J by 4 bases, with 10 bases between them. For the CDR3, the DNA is TGTGCCTGGACCTCGGGTACCTATGGCTACACCTTC. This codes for CAWTSGTYGYTF.

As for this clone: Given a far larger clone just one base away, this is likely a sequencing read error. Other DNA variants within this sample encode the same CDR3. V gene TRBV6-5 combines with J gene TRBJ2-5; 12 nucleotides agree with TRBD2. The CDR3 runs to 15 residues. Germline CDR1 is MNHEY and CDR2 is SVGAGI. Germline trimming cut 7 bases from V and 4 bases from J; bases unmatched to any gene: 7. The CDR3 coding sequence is TGTGCCAGCACGGTGACTAGCGGGAGCCGAGAGACCCAGTACTTC. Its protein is CASTVTSGSRETQYF.

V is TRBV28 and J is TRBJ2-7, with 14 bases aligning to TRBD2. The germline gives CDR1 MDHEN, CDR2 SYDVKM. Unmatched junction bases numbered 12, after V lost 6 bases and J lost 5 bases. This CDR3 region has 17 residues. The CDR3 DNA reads TGTGCCAGCAGCTCGACTAGCGGGAGGGCCGGATCCCACGAGCAGTACTTC. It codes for CASSSTSGRAGSHEQYF.